This passage covers 4 T cell receptor beta chains from one sample sequenced in a study of blood T cell repertoires in COVID-19 (dated by TCRdb to 2019 to 2021). The library came from the immunoSEQ multiplex PCR assay. Sourced from immuneACCESS, this table was stored by TCRdb with only in-frame sequences that have V and J called. A share of the clones is absent; for the studies checked, an unresolved V gene accounts for under half, and the remainder has no known explanation. The table for this sample lists roughly 200,000 clones; 83% of them were counted only once. The ten largest clones take up roughly 5% of the sample. What was sequenced was PBMCs or T cells enriched from blood (not recorded which). The receptor source for this set is a woman aged 50 to 60 who had been exposed to COVID-19.

The CDR3 DNA is TGTGCCAGCAGTTTTACCTACCCGCCCCAGCATTTT. Its protein product is CASSFTYPPQHF. This chain joins TRBV28 and TRBJ1-5; D unclear. Germline CDR1 and CDR2: MDHEN and SYDVKM. With 3 bases removed from V and 9 bases from J, the gap between germline ends came to 9 bases. There are 12 residues in the CDR3.

The chain is built from TRBV15 and TRBJ1-1; a weak D match, TRBD1 (6 bases). This CDR3 comprises 15 residues. The germline V and J ends were trimmed by 1 base and 0 bases, with 9 bases remaining between them. The germline V gene encodes CDR1 LNHNV and CDR2 YYDKDF (reference sequence). The CDR3 loop is CATSRGAGVNTEAFF. The DNA of the CDR3 is TGTGCCACCAGCAGAGGAGCAGGGGTGAACACTGAAGCTTTCTTT.

V gene TRBV5-4 combines with J gene TRBJ2-7; TRBD2 is a possible D gene (5 bases). Germline lookup yields CDR1 SGHNT and CDR2 YYREEE (reference sequence). The CDR3 has 13 amino acids. V shed 3 bases and J shed 5 bases, with 12 bases lying between them. For the CDR3, the DNA is TGTGCCAGCAGCTGGAGTAGCGTAAACGAGCAGTACTTC. Protein sequence: CASSWSSVNEQYF.

The J gene is TRBJ2-1, the V gene TRBV20-1; 7 bases map to TRBD2. The ends lost 3 bases at V and 3 bases at J; junction bases unmatched: 8. The CDR3 contains 15 residues. The germline V gene encodes CDR1 DFQATT and CDR2 SNEGSKA (reference sequence). CDR3: CSASVRAGVYNEQFF. CDR3 coding DNA: TGCAGTGCTAGTGTGAGGGCGGGGGTCTACAATGAGCAGTTCTTC.